In this sample, the clone carrying this T cell receptor beta chain turned up a few times. Noted time point: 2015-2016 season, 7 days after influenza vaccination. The entry originates in a study of follicular helper T cells after annual influenza vaccination. Study context: Some donors were sampled over the 2013-2014, 2014-2015 and 2015-2016 vaccinations.

The CDR3 consists of 15 residues. Trimming took off 2 bases at V and 3 bases at J, with 14 bases between the two ends. Germline V lookup: CDR1 SGHVS, CDR2 FQNEAQ. Profiling relied on immunoSEQ multiplex PCR, and the TCRdb table lists in-frame clones only, not all of them. The sample yields about 4,800 clones, around 80% seen once. This TCR was sampled from an adult who received the influenza vaccine. The chain has TRBV7-8 and TRBJ2-7; D is unclear. This material consisted of CXCR5+ CD38- circulating T follicular helper cells from blood, taken 7 days after influenza vaccination. The subset here: circulating Tfh, non-naive CD4+CXCR5+PD-1+ (ICOS+CD38+ or ICOS-CD38-). CDR3 DNA: TGTGCCAGCAGCTTAAACGGCCGAGGCCTCTACGAGCAGTACTTC. Protein product: CASSLNGRGLYEQYF.